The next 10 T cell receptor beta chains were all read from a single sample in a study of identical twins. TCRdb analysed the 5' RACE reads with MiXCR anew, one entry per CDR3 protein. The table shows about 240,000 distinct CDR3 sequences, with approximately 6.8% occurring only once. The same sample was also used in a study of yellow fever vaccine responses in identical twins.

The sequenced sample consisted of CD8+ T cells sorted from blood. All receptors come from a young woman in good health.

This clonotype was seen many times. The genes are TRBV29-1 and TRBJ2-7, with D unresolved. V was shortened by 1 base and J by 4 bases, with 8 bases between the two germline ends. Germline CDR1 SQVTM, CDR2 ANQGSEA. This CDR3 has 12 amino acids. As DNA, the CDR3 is TGCAGCGTTGAAGGCGGCAGGTACGAGCAGTACTTC. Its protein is CSVEGGRYEQYF.

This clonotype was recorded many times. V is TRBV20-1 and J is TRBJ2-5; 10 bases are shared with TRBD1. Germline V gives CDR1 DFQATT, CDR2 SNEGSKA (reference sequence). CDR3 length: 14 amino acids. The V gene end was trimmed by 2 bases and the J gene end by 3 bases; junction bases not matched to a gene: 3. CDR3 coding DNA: TGCAGTGCTAGATCCGGGACAGGGGAAGAGACCCAGTACTTC. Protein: CSARSGTGEETQYF.

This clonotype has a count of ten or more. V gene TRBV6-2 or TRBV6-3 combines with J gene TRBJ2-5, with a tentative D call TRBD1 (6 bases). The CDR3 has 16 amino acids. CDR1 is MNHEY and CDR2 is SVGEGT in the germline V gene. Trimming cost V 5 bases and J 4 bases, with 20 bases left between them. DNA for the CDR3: TGTGCCAGCAGTCTTTACCTCCAGGGGATGAGAGAGACCCAGTACTTC. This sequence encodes CASSLYLQGMRETQYF.

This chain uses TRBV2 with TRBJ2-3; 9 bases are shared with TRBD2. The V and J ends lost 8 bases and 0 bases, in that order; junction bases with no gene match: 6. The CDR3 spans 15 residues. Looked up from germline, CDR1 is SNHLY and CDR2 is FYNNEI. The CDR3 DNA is TGTGCCAGCGATGTTCTAGCGGGGAGCACAGATACGCAGTATTTT. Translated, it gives CASDVLAGSTDTQYF.

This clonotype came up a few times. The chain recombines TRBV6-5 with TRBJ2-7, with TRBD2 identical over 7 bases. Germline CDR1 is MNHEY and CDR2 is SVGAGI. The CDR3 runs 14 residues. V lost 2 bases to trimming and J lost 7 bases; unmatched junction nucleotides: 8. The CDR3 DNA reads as TGTGCCAGCAGTTACCGGCGGGAGCTGCGGGAGCAGTACTTC. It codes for CASSYRRELREQYF.

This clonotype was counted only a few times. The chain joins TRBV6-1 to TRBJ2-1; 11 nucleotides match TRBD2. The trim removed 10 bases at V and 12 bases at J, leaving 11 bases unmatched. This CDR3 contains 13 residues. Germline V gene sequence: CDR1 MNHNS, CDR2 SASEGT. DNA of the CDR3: TGTGCCATCTATATATATCTAGCGGGAGGGCAGTTCTTC. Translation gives CAIYIYLAGGQFF.

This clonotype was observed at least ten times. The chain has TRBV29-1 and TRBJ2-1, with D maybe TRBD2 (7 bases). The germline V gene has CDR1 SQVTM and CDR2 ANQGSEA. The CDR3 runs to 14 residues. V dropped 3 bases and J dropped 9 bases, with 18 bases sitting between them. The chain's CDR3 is CSVDNRGGVSEQFF. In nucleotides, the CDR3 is TGCAGCGTTGATAATAGAGGGGGGGTTTCTGAGCAGTTCTTC.

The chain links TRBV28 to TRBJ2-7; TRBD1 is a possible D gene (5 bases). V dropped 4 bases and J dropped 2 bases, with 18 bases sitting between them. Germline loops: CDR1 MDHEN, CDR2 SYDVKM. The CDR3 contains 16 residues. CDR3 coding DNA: TGTGCCAGCAGTTCGTCCCAGGGCTGGGTTCCCTACGAGCAGTACGTC. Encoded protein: CASSSSQGWVPYEQYV.

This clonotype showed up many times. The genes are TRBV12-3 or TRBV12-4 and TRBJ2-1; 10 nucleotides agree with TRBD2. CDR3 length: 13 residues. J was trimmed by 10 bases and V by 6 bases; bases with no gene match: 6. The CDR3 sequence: CASRDGLAEEQFF. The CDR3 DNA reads TGTGCCAGCAGAGACGGACTAGCGGAGGAGCAGTTCTTC.

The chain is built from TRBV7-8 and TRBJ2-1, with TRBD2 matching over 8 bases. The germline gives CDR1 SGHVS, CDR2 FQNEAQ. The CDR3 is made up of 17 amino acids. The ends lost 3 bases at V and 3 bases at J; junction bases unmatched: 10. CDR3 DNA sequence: TGTGCCAGCAGCTTGGCCACTAGCGGAGAGCTCTACAATGAGCAGTTCTTC. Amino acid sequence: CASSLATSGELYNEQFF.